This TCR beta chain was documented in a study of beta chain features in type 1 diabetes. Looked up from germline, CDR1 is DFQATT and CDR2 is SNEGSKA (reference sequence). V was cut by 5 bases and J by 0 bases, with 5 bases left in between. The CDR3 extends over 11 amino acids. Study-level findings and limits: Naive, central memory and regulatory TCRB repertoires appeared more similar among patients than healthy donors.

Only a few counts were recorded for this clone. Its matching antigen is unknown. Other nucleotide sequences in the sample specify the same CDR3. Expressed TCRB transcripts were sequenced because the isolated RNA had all been reverse transcribed beforehand. Libraries were prepared by immunoSEQ multiplex PCR; TCRdb keeps only in-frame clonotypes and omits some of them. The sample has 450,000 to 600,000 clones, about 29% seen once. The TCR sequence derives from a man younger than 30 in good health. Sequenced: naive CD4+ T cells from blood. The chain recombines TRBV20-1 with TRBJ2-7; perhaps TRBD2 as D (5 bases). The CDR3 reads CSAEGSYEQYF. The CDR3 DNA reads as TGCAGTGCTGAGGGCTCCTACGAGCAGTACTTC.